Presented here are 22 T cell receptor beta chains from one specimen sequenced in a study of blood T cell repertoires in COVID-19. Repertoires were generated with immunoSEQ multiplex PCR, while TCRdb's copy carries only in-frame clones and drops some. In the table there are 50,000 to 60,000 clones, about 88% of which are singletons. Sequenced material: peripheral blood. The receptors were sampled from a human donor with active COVID-19. The donor label of this sample is uncertain.

V is TRBV5-6 and J is TRBJ2-2, with 7 bases lining up with TRBD2. This CDR3 has 15 amino acids. V was pared by 6 bases and J by 6 bases, with 11 bases of the junction left unmatched. The germline V gene has CDR1 SGHDT and CDR2 YYEEEE. CDR3: CASTRWEGRPGELFF. CDR3 bases: TGTGCCAGCACCAGGTGGGAGGGGCGGCCCGGGGAGCTGTTTTTT.

The chain joins TRBV27 to TRBJ2-3, with D possibly being TRBD1 (5 bases). This CDR3 is built from 16 residues. V was shortened by 10 bases and J by 4 bases, with 24 bases between the two germline ends. Per germline, CDR1 MNHEY and CDR2 SMNVEV (reference sequence). Here the CDR3 reads CATSLESGKGADTQYF. The CDR3 bases are TGTGCCACCTCTCTTGAATCAGGGAAGGGTGCAGATACGCAGTATTTT.

V and J are TRBV18 and TRBJ2-3, with 7 bases that match TRBD2. Germline CDR1 reads KGHSH; CDR2 reads LQKENI. The CDR3 sequence is 17 residues long. V shed 4 bases and J 3 bases; nucleotides not matched to a gene: 13. The CDR3: CASSRMPDLGGTDTQYF. The CDR3 DNA reads TGTGCCAGCTCACGAATGCCAGACCTGGGGGGGACAGATACGCAGTATTTT.

This clone was recorded a few times. The chain employs TRBV6-5 and TRBJ1-6; 8 bases agree with TRBD1. V gave up 6 bases and J gave up 6 bases; unmatched junction bases: 4. The V gene's germline CDR1 is MNHEY and CDR2 SVGAGI. The length of the CDR3 is 14 residues. The CDR3, as DNA: TGTGCCAGCAGGCCGACAGGGGTTAATTCACCCCTCCACTTT. Protein: CASRPTGVNSPLHF.

This chain links TRBV4-1 with TRBJ2-7; 7 nucleotides line up with TRBD2. Germline CDR1 MGHRA, CDR2 YSYEKL. Trimming removed 1 base from V and 1 base from J; junction bases left unmatched: 7. CDR3 length equals 16 residues. This CDR3 is CASSQGASGVSYEQYF. CDR3 DNA: TGCGCCAGCAGCCAAGGGGCAAGCGGGGTGTCCTACGAGCAGTACTTC.

V is TRBV2 and J is TRBJ2-3, with 9 bases lining up with TRBD2. CDR1 is SNHLY and CDR2 is FYNNEI in the germline V gene. The CDR3 consists of 15 residues. V lost 7 bases to trimming and J lost 6 bases; unmatched junction nucleotides: 11. CDR3 amino acids: CASKRTSAGEDTQYF. The CDR3 DNA reads TGTGCCAGCAAGAGGACTAGCGCCGGGGAGGATACGCAGTATTTT.

The rearrangement joins TRBV5-1 to TRBJ2-1; 11 bases are a match to TRBD2. The CDR3 covers 15 residues. With V trimmed by 5 bases and J by 4 bases, 5 bases remained unmatched. Germline CDR1 and CDR2: SGHRS and YFSETQ. CDR3: CASRKLAGEYNEQFF. The CDR3 DNA sequence: TGCGCCAGCAGAAAACTAGCGGGAGAATACAATGAGCAGTTCTTC. The complete variable domain, with remaining parts taken from reference TRBV5-1 and TRBJ2-1, reads KAGVTQTPRYLIKTRGQQVTLSCSPISGHRSVSWYQQTPGQGLQFLFEYFSETQRNKGNFPGRFSGRQFSNSRSEMNVSTLELGDSALYLCASRKLAGEYNEQFFGPGTRLTVL.

The chain links TRBV28 to TRBJ2-5, with 7 bases fitting TRBD1. Germline CDR1 reads MDHEN; CDR2 reads SYDVKM. V dropped 4 bases and J dropped 2; count of bases not matched to a gene: 4. The CDR3 consists of 14 residues. CDR3 sequence reads: CASSSGTVQETQYF. CDR3 sequence (DNA): TGTGCCAGCAGTTCCGGGACAGTTCAAGAGACCCAGTACTTC. The full variable domain, completed using reference TRBV28 and TRBJ2-5, is DVKVTQSSRYLVKRTGEKVFLECVQDMDHENMFWYRQDPGLGLRLIYFSYDVKMKEKGDIPEGYSVSREKKERFSLILESASTNQTSMYLCASSSGTVQETQYFGPGTRLLVL.

This clone counts as medium-sized. The V gene is TRBV10-2, the J gene TRBJ1-2; D is uncertain. The V gene's germline CDR1 is WSHSY and CDR2 SAAADI. The CDR3 contains 13 residues. V lost 2 bases, J lost 1 base, and 5 bases lay in between. The CDR3 nucleotides read TGCGCCAGCAGTGAGCGGGGTAACTATGGCTACACCTTC. Translating gives CASSERGNYGYTF.

This clone has only one observation. V usage is TRBV5-4 and J usage is TRBJ2-1; D is unresolved. The CDR3 has 15 residues. Germline CDR1 is SGHNT and CDR2 is YYREEE (reference sequence). Deletions cut 1 base from V and 0 bases from J, with 8 bases between. The CDR3 reads CASSLFRSSYNEQFF. The CDR3 DNA sequence: TGTGCCAGCAGCTTGTTCCGGAGCTCCTACAATGAGCAGTTCTTC. The full variable domain, its missing parts supplied by reference TRBV5-4 and TRBJ2-1, is ETGVTQSPTHLIKTRGQQVTLRCSSQSGHNTVSWYQQALGQGPQFIFQYYREEENGRGNFPPRFSGLQFPNYSSELNVNALELDDSALYLCASSLFRSSYNEQFFGPGTRLTVL.

The rearrangement links TRBV9 to TRBJ2-7; 8 nucleotides agree with TRBD1. Germline-derived CDR1 and CDR2 are SGDLS and YYNGEE. The CDR3 extends over 13 amino acids. V was pared by 4 bases and J by 4 bases, with 4 bases of the junction left unmatched. As DNA, the CDR3 is TGTGCCAGCAGCCCAGGGGGCGCGTACGAGCAGTACTTC. Amino acid sequence: CASSPGGAYEQYF.

This clone was picked up a small number of times. The chain has TRBV4-1 and TRBJ1-2; no reliable D call. This CDR3 is built from 15 residues. Germline assignment: CDR1 MGHRA and CDR2 YSYEKL. With 0 bases removed from V and 8 bases from J, the gap between germline ends came to 16 bases. The CDR3 coding sequence is TGCGCCAGCAGCCAAGAAAGAACGGGTTTTCTGGGCTACACCTTC. This sequence encodes CASSQERTGFLGYTF.

The V gene is TRBV6-5, the J gene TRBJ2-7, with D unresolved. V was shortened by 7 bases and J by 3 bases, with 7 bases between the two germline ends. The germline CDR1 and CDR2 sequences are MNHEY and SVGAGI. The CDR3 covers 11 residues. This CDR3 is CASTLNYEQYF. The CDR3 DNA reads TGTGCCAGCACCCTAAACTACGAGCAGTACTTC.

This rearrangement joins TRBV18 to TRBJ2-5, with a weak D call TRBD1 (5 bases). The CDR3 totals 14 residues. The V end was cut by 0 bases, the J end by 7 bases, with 12 bases between. Germline V gene data show CDR1 as KGHSH and CDR2 as LQKENI. Here the CDR3 reads CASSPPAGSGTQYF. For the CDR3, the DNA is TGTGCCAGCTCACCACCGGCAGGGTCTGGGACCCAGTACTTC.

In this sample, this clone turned up a few times. The chain joins TRBV11-2 to TRBJ2-1; maybe TRBD1 (6 bases). CDR1 and CDR2 from the germline V gene are SGHAT and FQNNGV. Trimming stripped 3 bases from V and 1 base from J, with 10 bases between. The CDR3 has 15 residues. The CDR3 reads CASSFRGLSYNEQFF. Here the CDR3 DNA reads TGTGCCAGCAGCTTCAGGGGCCTATCCTACAATGAGCAGTTCTTC.

This clone has just a few counts. The genes are TRBV7-2 and TRBJ1-1; a weak D match, TRBD1 (6 bases). The germline gives CDR1 SGHTA, CDR2 FQGNSA. This CDR3 contains 16 residues. The ends were cut back, 0 bases at V and 4 bases at J, with 15 bases in the middle. The CDR3 sequence is CASSLAILQGSTEAFF. CDR3 in DNA: TGTGCCAGCAGCTTAGCTATTCTACAGGGTTCCACTGAAGCTTTCTTT. Complete variable domain (other parts from reference TRBV7-2 and TRBJ1-1): GAGVSQSPSNKVTEKGKDVELRCDPISGHTALYWYRQSLGQGLEFLIYFQGNSAPDKSGLPSDRFSAERTGGSVSTLTIQRTQQEDSAVYLCASSLAILQGSTEAFFGQGTRLTVV.

The chain has TRBV12-5 and TRBJ2-1, with TRBD1 matching over 9 bases. J was trimmed by 13 bases and V by 0 bases; bases with no gene match: 4. This CDR3 is 13 amino acids long. Germline CDR1 and CDR2: LGHNT and FRNRAP. The CDR3 sequence is CASGLVGTGNQFF. In DNA, the CDR3 is TGTGCTAGTGGTTTGGTAGGGACAGGGAATCAGTTCTTC.

This clone was seen a handful of times. This chain joins TRBV20-1 and TRBJ2-7; maybe TRBD1 (5 bases). CDR3 size: 8 residues. Germline lookup yields CDR1 DFQATT and CDR2 SNEGSKA (reference sequence). CDR3 amino acids: CSPGEQYF. CDR3 nucleotides: TGCAGCCCAGGGGAGCAGTACTTC.

V usage is TRBV23-1 and J usage is TRBJ2-2; D might be TRBD2 (5 bases). TRBV23-1 is identified as an open reading frame with a role that is uncertain. The CDR3 has 17 amino acids. Between the trimmed V and J ends, which lost 1 base and 4 bases, there was a span of 16 bases. The CDR3 nucleotides are TGCGCCAGCAGTCAATGTTTTCGCCGGGATTCCACCGGGGAGCTGTTTTTT. As protein: CASSQCFRRDSTGELFF.

V is TRBV27 and J is TRBJ2-5; 7 bases are shared with TRBD2. Germline trimming cut 6 bases from V and 5 bases from J; bases unmatched to any gene: 6. The V gene's germline CDR1 is MNHEY and CDR2 SMNVEV (reference sequence). CDR3 size: 13 residues. CDR3 in amino acids: CASSGGTEETQYF. CDR3 nucleotide sequence: TGTGCCAGCAGCGGGGGGACCGAGGAGACCCAGTACTTC.

The CDR3 is CASRALGQGVSPLHF. DNA for the CDR3: TGTGCCAGCAGGGCGTTGGGACAGGGAGTCTCACCCCTCCACTTT. J is TRBJ1-6 and V is TRBV28, with TRBD1 identical over 9 bases. CDR3 length: 15 residues. Per germline, CDR1 MDHEN and CDR2 SYDVKM. J lost 10 bases, V lost 6 bases, and 10 bases had no gene match.

The count of this clone is one. The chain couples TRBV20-1 to TRBJ1-1; D is possibly TRBD1 (5 bases). Deletions cut 3 bases from V and 2 bases from J, with 13 bases between. Germline V CDR1 and CDR2: DFQATT, SNEGSKA (reference sequence). CDR3 size: 14 residues. CDR3: CSASFTGFNTEAFF. The CDR3 nucleotides are TGCAGTGCTAGTTTCACAGGATTTAACACTGAAGCTTTCTTT.